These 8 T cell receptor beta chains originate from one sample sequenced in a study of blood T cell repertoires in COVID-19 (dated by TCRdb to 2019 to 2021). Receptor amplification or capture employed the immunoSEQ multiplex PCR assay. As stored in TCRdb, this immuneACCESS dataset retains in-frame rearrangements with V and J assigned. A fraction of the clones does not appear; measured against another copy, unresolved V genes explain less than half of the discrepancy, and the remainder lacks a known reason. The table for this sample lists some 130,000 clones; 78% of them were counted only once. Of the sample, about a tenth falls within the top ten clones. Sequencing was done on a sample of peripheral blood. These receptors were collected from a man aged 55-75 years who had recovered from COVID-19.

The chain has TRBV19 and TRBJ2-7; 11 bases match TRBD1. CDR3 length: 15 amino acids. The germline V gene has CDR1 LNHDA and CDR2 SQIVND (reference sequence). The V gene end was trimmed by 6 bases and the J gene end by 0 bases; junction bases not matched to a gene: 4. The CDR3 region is CASSDGQGASYEQYF. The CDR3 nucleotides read TGTGCCAGTAGCGATGGACAGGGGGCCTCCTACGAGCAGTACTTC.

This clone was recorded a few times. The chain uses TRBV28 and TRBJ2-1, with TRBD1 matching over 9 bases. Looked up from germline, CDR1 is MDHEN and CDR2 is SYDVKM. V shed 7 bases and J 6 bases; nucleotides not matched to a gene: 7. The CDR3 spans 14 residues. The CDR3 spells CASNGDRVSNEQFF. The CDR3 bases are TGTGCCAGCAATGGGGACAGGGTCTCCAATGAGCAGTTCTTC.

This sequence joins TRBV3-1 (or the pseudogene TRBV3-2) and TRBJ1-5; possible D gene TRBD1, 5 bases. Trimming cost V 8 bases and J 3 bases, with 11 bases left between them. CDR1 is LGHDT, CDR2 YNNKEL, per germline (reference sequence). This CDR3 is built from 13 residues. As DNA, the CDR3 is TGTGCCAGCGGAAGGGGCGTCAATCAGCCCCAGCATTTT. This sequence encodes CASGRGVNQPQHF.

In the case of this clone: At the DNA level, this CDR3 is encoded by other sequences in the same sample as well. The CDR3 spells CAWSGGDYGYTF. For the CDR3, the DNA is TGTGCCTGGTCGGGTGGCGACTATGGCTACACCTTC. The V gene is TRBV30, the J gene TRBJ1-2; D is unclear. Between the trimmed V and J ends, which lost 5 bases and 3 bases, there was a span of 10 bases. CDR1 is GTSNPN and CDR2 is SVGIG in the germline V gene (reference sequence). The CDR3 contains 12 residues.

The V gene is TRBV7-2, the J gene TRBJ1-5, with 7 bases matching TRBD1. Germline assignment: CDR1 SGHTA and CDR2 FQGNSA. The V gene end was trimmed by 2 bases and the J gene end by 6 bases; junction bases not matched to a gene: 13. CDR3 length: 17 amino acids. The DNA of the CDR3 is TGTGCCAGCAGCTTACTAGCCTCGACAGGGAAGAGTCAGCCCCAGCATTTT. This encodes CASSLLASTGKSQPQHF.

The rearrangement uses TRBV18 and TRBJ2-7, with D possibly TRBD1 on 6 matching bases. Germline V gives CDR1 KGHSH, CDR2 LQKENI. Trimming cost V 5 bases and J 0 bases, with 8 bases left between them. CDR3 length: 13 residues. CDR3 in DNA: TGTGCCAGCTCAGGACAGTTCTCCTACGAGCAGTACTTC. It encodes CASSGQFSYEQYF.

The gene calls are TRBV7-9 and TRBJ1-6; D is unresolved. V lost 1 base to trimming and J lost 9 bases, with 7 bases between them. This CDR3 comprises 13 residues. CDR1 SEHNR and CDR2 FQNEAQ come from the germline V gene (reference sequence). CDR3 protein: CASSLDLFSPLHF. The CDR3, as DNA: TGTGCCAGCAGCTTAGATCTATTTTCACCCCTCCACTTT. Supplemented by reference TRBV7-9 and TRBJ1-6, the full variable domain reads DTGVSQNPRHKITKRGQNVTFRCDPISEHNRLYWYRQTLGQGPEFLTYFQNEAQLEKSRLLSDRFSAERPKGSFSTLEIQRTEQGDSAMYLCASSLDLFSPLHFGNGTRLTVT.

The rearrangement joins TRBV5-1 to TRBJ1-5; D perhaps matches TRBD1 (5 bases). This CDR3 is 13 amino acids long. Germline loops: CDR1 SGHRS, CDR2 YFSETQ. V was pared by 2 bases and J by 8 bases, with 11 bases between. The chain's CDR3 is CASSLIGEEPQHF. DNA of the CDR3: TGCGCCAGCAGCTTAATAGGGGAGGAGCCCCAGCATTTT.